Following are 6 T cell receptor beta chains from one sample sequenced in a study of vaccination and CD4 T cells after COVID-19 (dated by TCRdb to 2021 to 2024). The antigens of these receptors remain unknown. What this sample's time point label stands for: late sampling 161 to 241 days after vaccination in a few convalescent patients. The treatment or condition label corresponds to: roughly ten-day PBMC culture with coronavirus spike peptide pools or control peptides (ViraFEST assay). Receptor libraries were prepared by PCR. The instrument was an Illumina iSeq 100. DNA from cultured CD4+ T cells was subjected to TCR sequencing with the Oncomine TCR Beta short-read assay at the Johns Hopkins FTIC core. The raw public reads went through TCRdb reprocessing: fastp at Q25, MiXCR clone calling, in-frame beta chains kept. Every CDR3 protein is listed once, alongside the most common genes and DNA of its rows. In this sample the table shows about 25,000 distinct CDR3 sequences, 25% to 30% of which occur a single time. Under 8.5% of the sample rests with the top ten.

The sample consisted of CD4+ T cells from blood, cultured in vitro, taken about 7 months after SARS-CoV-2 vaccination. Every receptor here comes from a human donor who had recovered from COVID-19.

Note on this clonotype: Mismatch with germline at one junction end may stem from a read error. CDR3 residues: CASRQGGRGPGYIF. The DNA for the CDR3 is TGTGCCAGCAGACAAGGGGGCAGGGGTCCTGGCTACATCTTC. The chain links TRBV6-2 or TRBV6-3 to TRBJ1-2, with TRBD1 identical over 7 bases. The length of the CDR3 is 14 residues. From germline, CDR1 is MNHEY and CDR2 SVGEGT.

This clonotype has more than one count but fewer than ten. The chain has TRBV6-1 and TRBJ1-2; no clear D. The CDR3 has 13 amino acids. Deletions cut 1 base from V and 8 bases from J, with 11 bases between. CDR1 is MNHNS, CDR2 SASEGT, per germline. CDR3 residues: CASSEGPADGYTF. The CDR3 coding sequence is TGTGCCAGCAGTGAAGGGCCTGCGGACGGCTACACCTTC.

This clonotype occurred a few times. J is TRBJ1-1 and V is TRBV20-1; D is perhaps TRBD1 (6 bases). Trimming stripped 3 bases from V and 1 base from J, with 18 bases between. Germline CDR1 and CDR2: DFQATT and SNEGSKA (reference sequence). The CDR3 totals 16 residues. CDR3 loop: CSASGFRRGTNTEAFF. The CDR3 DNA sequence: TGCAGTGCTAGTGGATTCCGCAGGGGAACGAACACTGAAGCTTTCTTT.

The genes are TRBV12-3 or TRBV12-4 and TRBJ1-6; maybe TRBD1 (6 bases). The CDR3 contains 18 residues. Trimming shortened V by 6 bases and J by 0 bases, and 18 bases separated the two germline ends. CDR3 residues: CASRLWGRGTSYNSPLHF. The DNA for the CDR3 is TGTGCCAGCAGGTTGTGGGGAAGGGGGACCTCCTATAATTCACCCCTCCACTTT.

CDR3 amino acids: CASSDDRGAHEQYF. In DNA, the CDR3 is TGTGCCAGCAGCGACGACAGGGGTGCCCACGAGCAGTACTTC. The chain has TRBV7-2 and TRBJ2-7; 8 bases are a match to TRBD1. The V gene's germline CDR1 is SGHTA and CDR2 FQGNSA. The CDR3 has 14 amino acids. V lost 5 bases to trimming and J lost 5 bases; unmatched junction nucleotides: 8.

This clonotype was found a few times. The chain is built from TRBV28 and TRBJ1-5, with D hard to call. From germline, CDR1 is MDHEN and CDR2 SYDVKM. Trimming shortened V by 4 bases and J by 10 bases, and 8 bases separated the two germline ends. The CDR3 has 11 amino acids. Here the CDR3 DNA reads TGTGCCAGCAGTTCTCTCTCCCCCCAGCATTTT. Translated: CASSSLSPQHF.